This T cell receptor (beta chain) was recorded in a study of PD-1 blockade in classical Hodgkin lymphoma. Comment on this clone: Other DNA sequences in this specimen translate into the identical CDR3.

Following autologous stem cell transplantation, relapse occurred in every patient, and exposure to brentuximab vedotin varied. Sequencing was performed with immunoSEQ multiplex PCR; in TCRdb, only in-frame clones are kept and a portion is missing. Of approximately 17,000 clones in the sample, approximately 68% were seen once. The sequencing here drew on peripheral blood mononuclear cells (PBMCs), taken before the second cycle of nivolumab. This receptor was identified in a human donor with classical Hodgkin lymphoma.

CDR3 DNA: TGCGCCAGCAGCTTAGGACAGGCTAACTATGGCTACACCTTC. This codes for CASSLGQANYGYTF. The chain recombines TRBV5-1 with TRBJ1-2; 7 bases align to TRBD1. There are 14 residues in the CDR3. Looked up from germline, CDR1 is SGHRS and CDR2 is YFSETQ. The V and J ends lost 2 bases and 0 bases, in that order; junction bases with no gene match: 1.